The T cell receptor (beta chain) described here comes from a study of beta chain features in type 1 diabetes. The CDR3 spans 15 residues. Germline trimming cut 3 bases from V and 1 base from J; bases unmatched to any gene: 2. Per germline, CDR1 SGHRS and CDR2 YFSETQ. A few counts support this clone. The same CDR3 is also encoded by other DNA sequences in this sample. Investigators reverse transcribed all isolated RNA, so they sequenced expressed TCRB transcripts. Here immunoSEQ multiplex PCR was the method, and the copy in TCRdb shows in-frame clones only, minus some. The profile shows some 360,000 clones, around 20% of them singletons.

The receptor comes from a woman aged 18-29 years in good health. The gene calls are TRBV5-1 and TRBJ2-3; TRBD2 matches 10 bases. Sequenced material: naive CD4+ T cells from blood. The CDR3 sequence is CASSSGTSGTDTQYF. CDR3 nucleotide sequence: TGCGCCAGCAGCTCCGGGACTAGCGGCACAGATACGCAGTATTTT.